This T cell receptor beta chain comes out of a study of T-cell reconstitution after alpha-beta-depleted transplantation in children (dated by TCRdb to 2016 to 2017). Study-level background: T-cell immune reconstitution after TCRalphabeta/CD19-depleted allogeneic hematopoietic cell transplantation in children was quantitatively tracked in the study by means of TCR repertoire profiling.

V and J lose 5 bases and 0 bases, and a span of 17 bases separates them. According to the germline V gene, CDR1 reads SGHVS and CDR2 reads FQNEAQ. Including the terminal cysteine and phenylalanine, the CDR3 comprises 16 residues. The CDR3 DNA has 48 bases and is translated from base 1. Study-level results and caveats: In some patients, the high TCRbeta diversity seen at day 60 was put down to recipient T cells and intrathymic progenitors that had survived conditioning. Over subsequent months, a decline in hyperexpanded clone frequencies was noted, and after one year, T-cell counts and TCRbeta diversity were mostly ascribed to newly produced T cells. About two months after transplant, the apparently early recovery of alphabetaT-cell counts reportedly depended on just several hundred clones that had expanded rapidly and came from non-depleted graft cells.

A word on this clonotype: Its antigen remains undetermined. Base-call qualities are not available, and no considerably larger clone is one nucleotide away.

To prepare the library, PCR was applied. TCRdb shows the sequencer as Illumina HiSeq 2500. TCR libraries were prepared with molecular barcoding, using unique molecular identifiers to normalize TCRbeta repertoire quantification. Clones were called with MiXCR by TCRdb after fastp trimmed the public reads at Q25, and only in-frame beta chains were retained. CDR3 protein duplicates are merged, each entry listing the most common genes and DNA. Present in this sample are 670,000 or so distinct CDR3 sequences, about an eighth of which were seen just once. The top ten clones comprise roughly 0.84% of the sample. Sample treatment or condition, as interpreted from the label and publication: allogeneic hematopoietic cell transplantation with graft depleted of TCRalphabeta T cells and CD19 B cells. The transplant recipients were children given TCRalphabeta/CD19-depleted allogeneic hematopoietic cell grafts.

The TCR sequence derives from a girl aged 2 to 10 with congenital amegakaryocytic thrombocytopenia, due to receive a stem cell transplant. Sequences were derived from PBMCs, sampled before TCRalphabeta/CD19-depleted stem cell transplant. Recombination joined TRBV7-8 with TRBJ2-7; TRBD2 is a weak D gene call, 6 bases matching. The CDR3 protein sequence reads: CASSRPLLAASYEQYF. Here is the DNA: TGTGCCAGCAGCCGACCACTATTAGCGGCCTCCTACGAGCAGTACTTC.